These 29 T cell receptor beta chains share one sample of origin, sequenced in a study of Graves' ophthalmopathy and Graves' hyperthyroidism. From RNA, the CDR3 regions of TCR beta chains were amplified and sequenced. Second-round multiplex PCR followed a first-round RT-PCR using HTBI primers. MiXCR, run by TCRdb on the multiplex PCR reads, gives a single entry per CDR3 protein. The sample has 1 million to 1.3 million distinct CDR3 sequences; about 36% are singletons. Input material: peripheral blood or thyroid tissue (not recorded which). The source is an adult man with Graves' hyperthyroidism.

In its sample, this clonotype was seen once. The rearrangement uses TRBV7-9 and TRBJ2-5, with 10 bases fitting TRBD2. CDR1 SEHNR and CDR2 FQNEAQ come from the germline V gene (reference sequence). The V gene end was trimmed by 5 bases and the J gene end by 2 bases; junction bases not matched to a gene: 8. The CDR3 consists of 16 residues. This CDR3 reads CASSRRRTSGQETQYF. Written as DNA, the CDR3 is TGTGCCAGCAGCCGACGAAGGACTAGCGGACAAGAGACCCAGTACTTC.

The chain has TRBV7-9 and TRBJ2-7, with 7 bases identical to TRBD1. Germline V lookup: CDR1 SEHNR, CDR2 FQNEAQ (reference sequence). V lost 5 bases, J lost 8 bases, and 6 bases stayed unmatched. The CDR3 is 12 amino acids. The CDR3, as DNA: TGTGCCAGCAGCCCCGGGGACAGCCAGCAGTACTTC. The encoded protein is CASSPGDSQQYF.

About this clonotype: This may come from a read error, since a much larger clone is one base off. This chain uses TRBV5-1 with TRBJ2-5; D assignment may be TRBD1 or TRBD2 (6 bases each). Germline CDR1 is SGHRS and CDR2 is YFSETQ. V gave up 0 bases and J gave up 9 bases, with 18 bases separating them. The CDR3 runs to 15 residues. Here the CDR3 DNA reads TGCGCCAGCAGCTTGGGACTAGGGACATGGGAGGCCCAGTACTTC. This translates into CASSLGLGTWEAQYF.

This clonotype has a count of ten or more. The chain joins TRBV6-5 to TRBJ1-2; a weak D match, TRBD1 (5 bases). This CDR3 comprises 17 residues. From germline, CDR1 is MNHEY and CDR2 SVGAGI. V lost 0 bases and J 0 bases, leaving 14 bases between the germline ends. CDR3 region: CASSYSGLGTANYGYTF. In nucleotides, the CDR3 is TGTGCCAGCAGTTACTCGGGGCTGGGTACCGCTAACTATGGCTACACCTTC.

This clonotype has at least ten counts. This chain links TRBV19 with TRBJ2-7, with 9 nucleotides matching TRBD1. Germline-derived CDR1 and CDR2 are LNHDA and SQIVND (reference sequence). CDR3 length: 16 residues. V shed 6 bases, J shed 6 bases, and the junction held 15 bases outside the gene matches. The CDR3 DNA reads TGTGCCAGTAGCAGTAATCCGGGACAGGGAATCGGCGAGCAGTACTTC. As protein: CASSSNPGQGIGEQYF.

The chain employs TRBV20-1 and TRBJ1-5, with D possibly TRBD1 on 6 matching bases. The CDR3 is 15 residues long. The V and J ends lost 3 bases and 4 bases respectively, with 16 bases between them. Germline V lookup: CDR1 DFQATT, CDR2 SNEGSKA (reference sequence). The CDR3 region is CSASLQGGGNQPQHF. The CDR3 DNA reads TGCAGTGCTAGTCTACAGGGCGGTGGGAATCAGCCCCAGCATTTT.

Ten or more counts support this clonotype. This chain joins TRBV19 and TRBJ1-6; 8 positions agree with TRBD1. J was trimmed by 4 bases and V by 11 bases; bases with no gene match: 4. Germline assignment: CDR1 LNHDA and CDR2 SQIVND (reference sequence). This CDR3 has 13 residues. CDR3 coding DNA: TGTGCCGCCGGGACAGGATATAATTCACCCCTCCACTTT. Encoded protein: CAAGTGYNSPLHF.

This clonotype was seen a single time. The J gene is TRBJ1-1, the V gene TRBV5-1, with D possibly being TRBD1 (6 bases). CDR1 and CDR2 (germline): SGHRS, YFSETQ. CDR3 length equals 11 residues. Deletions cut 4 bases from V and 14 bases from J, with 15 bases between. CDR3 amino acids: CASSVSGGAFF. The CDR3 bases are TGCGCCAGCAGCGTTAGCGGGGGGGCCTTCTTT.

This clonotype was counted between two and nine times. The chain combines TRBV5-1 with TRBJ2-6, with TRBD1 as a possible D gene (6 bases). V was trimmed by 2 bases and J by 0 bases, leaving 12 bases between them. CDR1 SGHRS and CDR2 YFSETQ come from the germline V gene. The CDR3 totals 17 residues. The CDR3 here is CASSLNRDLSGANVLTF. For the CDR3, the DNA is TGCGCCAGCAGCTTAAACAGGGACCTCTCTGGGGCCAACGTCCTGACTTTC.

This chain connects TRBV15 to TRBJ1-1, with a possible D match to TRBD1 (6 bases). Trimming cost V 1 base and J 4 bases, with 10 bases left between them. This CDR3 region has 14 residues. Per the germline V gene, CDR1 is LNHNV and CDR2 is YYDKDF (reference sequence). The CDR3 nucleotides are TGTGCCACCAGCAGAGGTCAGGGGTTCACTGAAGCTTTCTTT. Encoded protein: CATSRGQGFTEAFF.

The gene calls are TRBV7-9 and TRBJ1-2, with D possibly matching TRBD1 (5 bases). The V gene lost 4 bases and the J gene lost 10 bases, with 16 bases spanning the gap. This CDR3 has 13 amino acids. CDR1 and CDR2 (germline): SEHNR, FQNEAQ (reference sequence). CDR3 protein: CASSSQVALAYTF. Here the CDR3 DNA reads TGTGCCAGCAGCTCACAGGTGGCATTAGCCTACACCTTC.

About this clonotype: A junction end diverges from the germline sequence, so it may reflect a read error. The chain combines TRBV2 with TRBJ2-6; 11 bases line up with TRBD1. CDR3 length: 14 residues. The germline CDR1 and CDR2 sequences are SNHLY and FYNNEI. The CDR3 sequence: CASSEGTGGNVLTF. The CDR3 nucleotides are TGTGCCAGCAGTGAGGGGACAGGGGGCAACGTCCTGACTTTC.

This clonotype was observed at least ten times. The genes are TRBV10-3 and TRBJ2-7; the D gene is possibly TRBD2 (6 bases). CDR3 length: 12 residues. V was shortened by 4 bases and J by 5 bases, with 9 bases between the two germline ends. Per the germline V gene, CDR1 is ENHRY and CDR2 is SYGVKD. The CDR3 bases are TGTGCCATCAGTGCGGGGGATGACGAGCAGTACTTC. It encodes CAISAGDDEQYF.

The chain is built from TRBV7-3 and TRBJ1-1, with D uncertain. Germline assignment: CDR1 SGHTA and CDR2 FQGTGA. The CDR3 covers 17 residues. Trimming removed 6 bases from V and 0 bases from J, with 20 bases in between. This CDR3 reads CASRLGPLETLNTEAFF. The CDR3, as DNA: TGTGCCAGCAGACTAGGCCCTCTGGAGACCCTGAACACTGAAGCTTTCTTT.

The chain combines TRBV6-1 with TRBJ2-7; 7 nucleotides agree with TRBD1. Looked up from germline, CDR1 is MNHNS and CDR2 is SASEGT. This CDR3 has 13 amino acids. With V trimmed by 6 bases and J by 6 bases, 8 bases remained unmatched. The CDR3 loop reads CASSRQGNSEQYF. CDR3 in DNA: TGTGCCAGCAGCAGACAGGGTAATAGCGAGCAGTACTTC.

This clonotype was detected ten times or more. The CDR3 DNA sequence: TGCGCCAGCAGCCAAACAGCGATTAATGAAAAACTGTTTTTT. As protein: CASSQTAINEKLFF. The V and J genes are TRBV4-1 and TRBJ1-4; D gene unclear. Trimming took 2 bases from V and 4 from J, leaving 8 bases between them. This CDR3 is 14 amino acids long. Germline assignment: CDR1 MGHRA and CDR2 YSYEKL.

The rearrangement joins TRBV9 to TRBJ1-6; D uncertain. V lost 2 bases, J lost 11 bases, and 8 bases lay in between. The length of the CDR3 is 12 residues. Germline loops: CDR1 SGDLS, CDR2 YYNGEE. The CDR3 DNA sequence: TGTGCCAGCAGCGTGACCGGGGCACCCCTCCACTTT. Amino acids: CASSVTGAPLHF.

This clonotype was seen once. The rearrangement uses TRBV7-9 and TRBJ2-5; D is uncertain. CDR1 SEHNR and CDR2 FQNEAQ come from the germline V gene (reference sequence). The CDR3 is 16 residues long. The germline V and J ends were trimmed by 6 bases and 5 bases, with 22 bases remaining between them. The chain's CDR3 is CASSYGRMGKGETQYF. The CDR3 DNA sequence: TGTGCCAGCAGTTACGGACGGATGGGGAAGGGCGAGACCCAGTACTTC.

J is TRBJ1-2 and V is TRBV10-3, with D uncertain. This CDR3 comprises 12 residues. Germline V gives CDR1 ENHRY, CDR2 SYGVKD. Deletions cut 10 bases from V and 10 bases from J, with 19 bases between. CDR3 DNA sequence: TGTGCCAGCTCATGGCGGGTCAGCGCCTACACCTTC. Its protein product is CASSWRVSAYTF.

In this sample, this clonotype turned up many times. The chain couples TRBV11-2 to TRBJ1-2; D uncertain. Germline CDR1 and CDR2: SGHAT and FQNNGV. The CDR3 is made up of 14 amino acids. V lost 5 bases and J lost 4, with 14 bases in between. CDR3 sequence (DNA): TGTGCCAGCAGCCCCTCGAGCGGCAGCTATGGCTACACCTTC. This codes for CASSPSSGSYGYTF.

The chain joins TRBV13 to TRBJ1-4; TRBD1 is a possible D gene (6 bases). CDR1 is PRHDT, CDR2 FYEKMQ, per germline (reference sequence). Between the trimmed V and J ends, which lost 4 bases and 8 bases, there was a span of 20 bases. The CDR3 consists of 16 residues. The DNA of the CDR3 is TGTGCCAGCAGCTCACAGCGTACAGGGAGTGGCGAAAAACTGTTTTTT. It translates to CASSSQRTGSGEKLFF.

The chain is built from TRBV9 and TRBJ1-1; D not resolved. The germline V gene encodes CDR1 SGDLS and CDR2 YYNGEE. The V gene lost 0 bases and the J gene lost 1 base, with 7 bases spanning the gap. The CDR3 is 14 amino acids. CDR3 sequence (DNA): TGTGCCAGCAGCGTAGGTCCAGAGAACACTGAAGCTTTCTTT. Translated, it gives CASSVGPENTEAFF.

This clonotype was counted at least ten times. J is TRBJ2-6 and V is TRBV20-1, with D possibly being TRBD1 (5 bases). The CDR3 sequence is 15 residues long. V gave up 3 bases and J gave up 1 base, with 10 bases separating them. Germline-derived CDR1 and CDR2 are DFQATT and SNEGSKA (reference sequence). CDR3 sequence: CSARKAGSGANVLTF. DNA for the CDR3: TGCAGTGCTAGGAAGGCAGGGTCTGGGGCCAACGTCCTGACTTTC.

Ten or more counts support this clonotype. CDR3 sequence: CSARDELQLNTEAFF. The DNA of the CDR3 is TGCAGTGCTAGAGATGAATTACAGCTGAACACTGAAGCTTTCTTT. The V and J genes are TRBV20-1 and TRBJ1-1; D ambiguous. Trimming took off 0 bases at V and 0 bases at J, with 11 bases between the two ends. Germline V gives CDR1 DFQATT, CDR2 SNEGSKA (reference sequence). The CDR3 consists of 15 residues.

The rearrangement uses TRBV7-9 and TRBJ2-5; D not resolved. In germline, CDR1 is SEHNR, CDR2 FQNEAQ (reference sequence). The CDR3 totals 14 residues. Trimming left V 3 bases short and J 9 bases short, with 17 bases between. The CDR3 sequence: CASSLAVGNQPQYF. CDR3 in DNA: TGTGCCAGCAGCTTGGCGGTGGGTAATCAGCCCCAGTACTTC. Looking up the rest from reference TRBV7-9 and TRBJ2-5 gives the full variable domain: DTGVSQNPRHKITKRGQNVTFRCDPISEHNRLYWYRQTLGQGPEFLTYFQNEAQLEKSRLLSDRFSAERPKGSFSTLEIQRTEQGDSAMYLCASSLAVGNQPQYFGPGTRLLVL.

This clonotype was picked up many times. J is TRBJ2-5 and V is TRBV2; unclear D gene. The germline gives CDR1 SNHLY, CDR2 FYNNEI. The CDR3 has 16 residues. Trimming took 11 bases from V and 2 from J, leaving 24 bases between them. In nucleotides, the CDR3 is TGTGCCCGCGAGTCCGTGCCGACGGAAGCTCAAGAGACCCAGTACTTC. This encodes CARESVPTEAQETQYF.

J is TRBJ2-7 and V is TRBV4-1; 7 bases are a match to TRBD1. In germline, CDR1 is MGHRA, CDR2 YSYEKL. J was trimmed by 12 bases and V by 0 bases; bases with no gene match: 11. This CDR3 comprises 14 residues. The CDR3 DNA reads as TGCGCCAGCAGCCAAGATCCGGGGACAGAAATATCGTACTTC. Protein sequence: CASSQDPGTEISYF.

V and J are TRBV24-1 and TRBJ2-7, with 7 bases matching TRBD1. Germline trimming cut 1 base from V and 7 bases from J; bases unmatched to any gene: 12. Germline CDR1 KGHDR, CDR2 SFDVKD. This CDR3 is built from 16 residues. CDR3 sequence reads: CATSDFRGGSYNEQYF. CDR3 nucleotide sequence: TGTGCCACCAGTGATTTCCGAGGGGGCTCCTACAATGAGCAGTACTTC.

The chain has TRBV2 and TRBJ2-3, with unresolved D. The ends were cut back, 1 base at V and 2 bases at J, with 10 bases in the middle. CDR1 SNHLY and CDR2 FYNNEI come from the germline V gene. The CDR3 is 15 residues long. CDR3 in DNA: TGTGCCAGCAGTGAAGTGGGGTACCCCACAGATACGCAGTATTTT. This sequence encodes CASSEVGYPTDTQYF.